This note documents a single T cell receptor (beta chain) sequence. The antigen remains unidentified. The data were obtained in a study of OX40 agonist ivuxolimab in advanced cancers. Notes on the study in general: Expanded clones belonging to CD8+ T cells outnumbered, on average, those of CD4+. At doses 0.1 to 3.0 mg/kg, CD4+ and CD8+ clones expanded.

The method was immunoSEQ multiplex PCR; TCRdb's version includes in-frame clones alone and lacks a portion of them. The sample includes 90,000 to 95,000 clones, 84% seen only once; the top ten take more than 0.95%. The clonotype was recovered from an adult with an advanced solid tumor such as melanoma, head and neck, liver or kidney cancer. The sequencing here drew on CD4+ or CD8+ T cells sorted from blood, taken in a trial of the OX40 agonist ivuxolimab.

The CDR3 here is CAWGRESTEAFF. As DNA, the CDR3 is TGTGCCTGGGGCAGGGAGAGCACTGAAGCTTTCTTT. The V and J genes are TRBV30 and TRBJ1-1; TRBD1 is a possible D gene (5 bases). Germline CDR1 and CDR2: GTSNPN and SVGIG (reference sequence). V lost 5 bases and J lost 4, with 11 bases in between. This CDR3 comprises 12 residues. Filled out from reference TRBV30 and TRBJ1-1, the complete variable domain reads SQTIHQWPATLVQPVGSPLSLECTVEGTSNPNLYWYRQAAGRGLQLLFYSVGIGQISSEVPQNLSASRPQDRQFILSSKKLLLSDSGFYLCAWGRESTEAFFGQGTRLTVV.